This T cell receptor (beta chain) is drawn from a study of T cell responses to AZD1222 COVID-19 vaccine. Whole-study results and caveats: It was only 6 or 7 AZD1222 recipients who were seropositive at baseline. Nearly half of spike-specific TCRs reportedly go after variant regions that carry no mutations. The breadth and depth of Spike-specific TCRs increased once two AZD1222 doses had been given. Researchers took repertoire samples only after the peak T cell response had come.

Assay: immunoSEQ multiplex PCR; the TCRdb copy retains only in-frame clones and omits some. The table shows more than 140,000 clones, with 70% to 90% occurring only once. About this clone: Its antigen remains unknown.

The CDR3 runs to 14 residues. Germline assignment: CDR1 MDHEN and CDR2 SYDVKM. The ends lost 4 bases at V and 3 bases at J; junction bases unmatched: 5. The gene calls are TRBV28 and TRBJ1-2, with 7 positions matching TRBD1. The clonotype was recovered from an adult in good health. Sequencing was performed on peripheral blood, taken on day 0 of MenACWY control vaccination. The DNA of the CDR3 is TGTGCCAGCAGTTCGGGACAGCGCCACTATGGCTACACCTTC. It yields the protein CASSSGQRHYGYTF.